The 17 T cell receptor beta chains below come from one sample, sequenced in a study of Graves' ophthalmopathy and Graves' hyperthyroidism. RNA transcripts were the source from which TCR beta CDR3 regions were amplified. First-round RT-PCR with HTBI primers preceded a second-round multiplex PCR. A single record per CDR3 protein comes from TCRdb applying MiXCR to the multiplex PCR reads. The table lists about 420,000 distinct CDR3 sequences, roughly 21% of them singletons. The sequenced sample consisted of peripheral blood. The source of these receptors is a woman aged 18-29 years with stable Graves' hyperthyroidism.

This clonotype was observed at least ten times. V is TRBV3-1 and J is TRBJ2-5; 11 bases map to TRBD2. The V gene end was trimmed by 4 bases and the J gene end by 3 bases; junction bases not matched to a gene: 1. Germline CDR1 LGHDT, CDR2 YNNKEL (reference sequence). The CDR3 covers 14 residues. The CDR3 sequence is CASSLLAGEETQYF. The CDR3 nucleotides read TGTGCCAGCAGCCTACTAGCGGGAGAAGAGACCCAGTACTTC.

This clonotype has only a few counts. The chain combines TRBV7-8 with TRBJ2-5; TRBD2 matches 7 bases. The CDR3 has 15 amino acids. Looked up from germline, CDR1 is SGHVS and CDR2 is FQNEAQ. J was trimmed by 5 bases and V by 1 base; bases with no gene match: 7. CDR3 in amino acids: CASSLELGGRETQYF. CDR3 in DNA: TGTGCCAGCAGCTTAGAATTGGGGGGGAGGGAGACCCAGTACTTC.

This clonotype was seen at least ten times. The chain uses TRBV6-2 or TRBV6-3 and TRBJ2-5, with 7 bases matching TRBD1. The CDR3 is made up of 15 amino acids. Germline V gene sequence: CDR1 MNHEY, CDR2 SVGEGT. J lost 1 base, V lost 8 bases, and 10 bases had no gene match. The CDR3 bases are TGTGCCAGCTCCCTTTGGACAGGTGCCCAAGAGACCCAGTACTTC. Residues: CASSLWTGAQETQYF.

The table lists this clonotype with many counts. The J gene is TRBJ2-2, the V gene TRBV5-1; D gene uncertain. V was trimmed by 2 bases and J by 3 bases, leaving 8 bases between them. This CDR3 region has 14 residues. Per germline, CDR1 SGHRS and CDR2 YFSETQ. The CDR3 region is CASSFGEYTGELFF. The DNA of the CDR3 is TGCGCCAGCAGCTTTGGGGAATACACCGGGGAGCTGTTTTTT.

This clonotype was counted at least ten times. The gene calls are TRBV20-1 and TRBJ2-3; D is unresolved. V lost 3 bases to trimming and J lost 0 bases, with 4 bases between them. Germline V gene lookup returns CDR1 DFQATT and CDR2 SNEGSKA (reference sequence). The CDR3 extends over 12 amino acids. The CDR3 DNA follows: TGCAGTGCTAGCAAGAGCACAGATACGCAGTATTTT. Translating it yields CSASKSTDTQYF.

This clonotype was observed a handful of times. The J gene is TRBJ2-7, the V gene TRBV5-5; D is undetermined. The CDR3 extends over 16 amino acids. The germline V gene encodes CDR1 SGHKS and CDR2 YYEKEE (reference sequence). The V and J ends lost 2 bases and 1 base respectively, with 16 bases between them. CDR3 DNA: TGTGCCAGCAGCTTAAGACCCTACAGAGTTTCCTACGAGCAGTACTTC. It translates to CASSLRPYRVSYEQYF.

This clonotype was seen many times. The chain carries TRBV4-1 and TRBJ2-5; 8 nucleotides match TRBD1. This CDR3 comprises 16 residues. Trimming cost V 3 bases and J 5 bases; bases outside gene matches: 11. Germline CDR1 MGHRA, CDR2 YSYEKL. The DNA of the CDR3 is TGCGCCAGCAGCCAGGGGTCGGCAGGGGGCTGGGAGACCCAGTACTTC. It yields the protein CASSQGSAGGWETQYF.

Worth noting for this clonotype: Its ends do not fully match the called genes, so a read error is possible. This rearrangement joins TRBV6-5 to TRBJ2-1; 11 positions match TRBD2. CDR1 and CDR2 (germline): MNHEY, SVGAGI. The CDR3 is 17 residues long. The CDR3 region has the DNA TGTGCCAGCAGTTACTCGAGTGGGACTAGCGGCCACAATGAGAAGTTCTTC. This sequence encodes CASSYSSGTSGHNEKFF.

Regarding this clonotype: One end of the junction does not line up with germline, which may come from a read error. The genes are TRBV7-9 and TRBJ1-1; unclear D gene. The CDR3 covers 12 residues. Germline values: CDR1 SEHNR, CDR2 FQNEAQ (reference sequence). As DNA, the CDR3 is TGTGCCAGCAGTCCCGTCTCGACTGAAACTTTCTTT. This codes for CASSPVSTETFF.

The rearrangement joins TRBV20-1 to TRBJ2-5; D unclear. The V and J ends lost 0 bases and 4 bases respectively, with 15 bases between them. CDR1 is DFQATT and CDR2 is SNEGSKA in the germline V gene (reference sequence). The CDR3 is 15 residues long. The CDR3 DNA reads as TGCAGTGCTAGAGAGGATATGACGCCGATAGAGACCCAGTACTTC. The encoded protein is CSAREDMTPIETQYF.

This clonotype has at least ten counts. The chain is built from TRBV11-2 and TRBJ1-2, with D tentatively TRBD1 (5 bases). Germline CDR1 reads SGHAT; CDR2 reads FQNNGV. Trimming shortened V by 0 bases and J by 7 bases, and 6 bases separated the two germline ends. The CDR3 runs 12 residues. The CDR3 sequence: CASSLEGGGYTF. The CDR3 nucleotides read TGTGCCAGCAGCTTAGAGGGGGGTGGCTACACCTTC. The full variable domain, rest sourced from reference TRBV11-2 and TRBJ1-2, is EAGVAQSPRYKIIEKRQSVAFWCNPISGHATLYWYQQILGQGPKLLIQFQNNGVVDDSQLPKDRFSAERLKGVDSTLKIQPAKLEDSAVYLCASSLEGGGYTFGSGTRLTVV.

This clonotype was counted ten times or more. For the CDR3, the DNA is TGTGCCAGCAGTGAAGGCAACAGGGTAGAGACCCAGTACTTC. Protein sequence: CASSEGNRVETQYF. This sequence joins TRBV2 and TRBJ2-5, with D possibly TRBD1 on 6 matching bases. V was pared by 1 base and J by 4 bases, with 10 bases between. Germline assignment: CDR1 SNHLY and CDR2 FYNNEI. CDR3 length: 14 amino acids.

This clonotype was recorded a few times. This sequence joins TRBV7-2 and TRBJ2-5; D unclear. The V end lost 6 bases, the J end lost 0 bases, and 8 bases lay between the germline ends. This CDR3 has 13 amino acids. Germline loops: CDR1 SGHTA, CDR2 FQGNSA. The CDR3 DNA is TGTGCCAGCAGAAGCAGCAACCAAGAGACCCAGTACTTC. Protein sequence: CASRSSNQETQYF.

This clonotype was seen ten or more times. The chain recombines TRBV12-3 or TRBV12-4 with TRBJ1-5, with TRBD1 identical over 8 bases. The CDR3 is made up of 17 amino acids. After removal of 4 bases from V and 7 bases from J, the junction contained 15 bases not matched to a gene. The CDR3 DNA reads as TGTGCCAGCAGTTCAAAACAAAACACAGGGGGTAGGCAGCCCCAGCATTTT. Its translation is CASSSKQNTGGRQPQHF.

This clonotype was recorded at least ten times. This chain uses TRBV6-1 with TRBJ1-2, with D unresolved. This CDR3 is 11 amino acids long. Deletions cut 0 bases from V and 5 bases from J, with 1 base between. CDR1 is MNHNS, CDR2 SASEGT, per germline. CDR3: CASSEAYGYTF. CDR3 nucleotides: TGTGCCAGCAGTGAAGCGTATGGCTACACCTTC.

The chain recombines TRBV7-2 with TRBJ1-1, with D perhaps matching TRBD1 (5 bases). This CDR3 spans 12 amino acids. V was cut by 5 bases and J by 8 bases, with 12 bases left in between. In germline, CDR1 is SGHTA, CDR2 FQGNSA. In DNA, the CDR3 is TGTGCCAGCAGCACTCCAGGGACCGAAGCTTTCTTT. It translates to CASSTPGTEAFF.

This clonotype appeared a few times. The genes are TRBV29-1 and TRBJ1-2, with TRBD1 identical over 11 bases. After removal of 4 bases from V and 10 bases from J, the junction contained 11 bases not matched to a gene. Germline V gives CDR1 SQVTM, CDR2 ANQGSEA. The length of the CDR3 is 14 residues. CDR3 residues: CSVAMGTGGTFYTF. Here the CDR3 DNA reads TGCAGCGTTGCTATGGGGACAGGGGGTACTTTCTACACCTTC.